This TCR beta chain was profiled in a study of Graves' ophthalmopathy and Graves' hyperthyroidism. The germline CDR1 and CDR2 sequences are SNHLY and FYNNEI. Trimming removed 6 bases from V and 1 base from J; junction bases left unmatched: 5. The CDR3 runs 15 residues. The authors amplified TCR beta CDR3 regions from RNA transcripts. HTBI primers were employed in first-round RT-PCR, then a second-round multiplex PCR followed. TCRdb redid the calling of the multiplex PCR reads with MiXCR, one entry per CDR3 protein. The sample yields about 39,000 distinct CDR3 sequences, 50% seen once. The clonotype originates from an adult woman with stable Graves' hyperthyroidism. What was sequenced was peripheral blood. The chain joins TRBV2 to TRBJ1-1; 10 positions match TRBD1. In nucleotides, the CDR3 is TGTGCCAGCAGCCAAGGGACAGGGGCGAACACTGAAGCTTTCTTT. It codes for CASSQGTGANTEAFF.